The next 16 T cell receptor beta chains were all read from a single sample in a study of lymphopenia after photon versus proton radiotherapy. The protocol was immunoSEQ multiplex PCR, while the TCRdb copy is restricted to in-frame clones and leaves out a portion. In the table there are tens of thousands of clones, approximately 90% of which are singletons. The material was peripheral blood, obtained from a patient treated with proton-based radiotherapy. These receptors came from an older man with esophageal cancer.

The chain is built from TRBV18 and TRBJ1-4; TRBD1 might be the D (6 bases). Trimming took 2 bases from V and 3 from J, leaving 13 bases between them. Germline lookup yields CDR1 KGHSH and CDR2 LQKENI. There are 16 residues in the CDR3. The CDR3 loop is CASSPFRPGANEKLFF. DNA for the CDR3: TGTGCCAGCTCACCATTCCGCCCAGGGGCTAATGAAAAACTGTTTTTT.

The rearrangement joins TRBV6-5 to TRBJ2-3; no clear D. This CDR3 contains 14 residues. Trimming cost V 6 bases and J 0 bases, with 10 bases left between them. Germline assignment: CDR1 MNHEY and CDR2 SVGAGI. The CDR3 spells CASRQWLSTDTQYF. CDR3 nucleotide sequence: TGTGCCAGCAGACAGTGGCTTAGCACAGATACGCAGTATTTT.

The chain is built from TRBV10-1 and TRBJ2-3, with TRBD2 matching 9 bases. This CDR3 has 13 amino acids. Looked up from germline, CDR1 is WNHNN and CDR2 is SYGVQD (reference sequence). Trimming took 9 bases from V and 3 from J; bases not matched to a gene: 4. CDR3 nucleotides: TGCGCCAGTTCGGCGGGAGGGACAGATACGCAGTATTTT. Amino acid sequence: CASSAGGTDTQYF.

The chain uses TRBV6-6 and TRBJ1-1, with D maybe TRBD1 (5 bases). This CDR3 region has 14 residues. With 6 bases removed from V and 1 base from J, the gap between germline ends came to 12 bases. CDR1 MNHNY and CDR2 SVGAGI come from the germline V gene (reference sequence). The CDR3 coding sequence is TGTGCCAGCAGCCCGGGACTCCCGAACACTGAAGCTTTCTTT. It yields the protein CASSPGLPNTEAFF.

The gene calls are TRBV11-2 and TRBJ2-7; 11 bases align to TRBD2. Germline V lookup: CDR1 SGHAT, CDR2 FQNNGV. V dropped 4 bases and J dropped 6; count of bases not matched to a gene: 8. This CDR3 spans 15 amino acids. For the CDR3, the DNA is TGTGCCAGCAGCTCCCTAGCGGGGGGACTCGGCGAGCAGTACTTC. It yields the protein CASSSLAGGLGEQYF.

The rearrangement joins TRBV7-2 to TRBJ2-3; 8 bases are shared with TRBD1. The CDR3 consists of 15 residues. The V gene's germline CDR1 is SGHTA and CDR2 FQGNSA. V shed 6 bases, J shed 1 base, and the junction held 6 bases outside the gene matches. The CDR3 spells CASRGDRFRTDTQYF. Here the CDR3 DNA reads TGTGCCAGCAGAGGGGACAGGTTTCGCACAGATACGCAGTATTTT.

The chain links TRBV7-2 to TRBJ2-2, with TRBD2 matching 11 bases. This CDR3 is 16 amino acids long. Germline lookup yields CDR1 SGHTA and CDR2 FQGNSA. The trim removed 5 bases at V and 6 bases at J, leaving 8 bases unmatched. For the CDR3, the DNA is TGTGCCAGCAGCAAAACTAGCGGGAGAGTTGCCGGGGAGCTGTTTTTT. This codes for CASSKTSGRVAGELFF.

The V call is TRBV9, the J call TRBJ2-7; TRBD2 agrees at 9 bases. Germline-derived CDR1 and CDR2 are SGDLS and YYNGEE. The CDR3 has 15 amino acids. Trimming took 4 bases from V and 2 from J; bases not matched to a gene: 7. CDR3 DNA: TGTGCCAGCAGCCCAGAGGCGGGGGGGCCCTACGAGCAGTACTTC. It encodes CASSPEAGGPYEQYF.

The chain has TRBV4-2 and TRBJ1-1; the D gene is possibly TRBD1 (5 bases). The germline V and J ends were trimmed by 4 bases and 2 bases, with 11 bases remaining between them. The CDR3 sequence is 14 residues long. The germline gives CDR1 LGHNA, CDR2 YNFKEQ. The CDR3 region has the DNA TGTGCCAGCAGCCCAGGGTCCCACAACACTGAAGCTTTCTTT. Its translation: CASSPGSHNTEAFF.

The V gene is TRBV30, the J gene TRBJ1-3, with unresolved D. Germline V lookup: CDR1 GTSNPN, CDR2 SVGIG (reference sequence). This CDR3 spans 12 amino acids. Trimming took 4 bases from V and 4 from J, leaving 8 bases between them. In DNA, the CDR3 is TGTGCCTGGAAACCCGCCGGAAACACCATATATTTT. This gives the protein CAWKPAGNTIYF.

This chain connects TRBV19 to TRBJ2-2; D gene uncertain. This CDR3 spans 13 amino acids. Germline V lookup: CDR1 LNHDA, CDR2 SQIVND (reference sequence). Trimming stripped 5 bases from V and 6 bases from J, with 10 bases between. CDR3: CASSPLMAGELFF. CDR3 nucleotides: TGTGCCAGTAGTCCCCTGATGGCCGGGGAGCTGTTTTTT.

The V gene is TRBV4-1, the J gene TRBJ2-5; 13 bases match TRBD2. CDR3 length: 16 amino acids. J gave up 2 bases and V 1 base, and 1 base lay outside the gene matches. Germline CDR1 and CDR2: MGHRA and YSYEKL. The CDR3 sequence: CASSQGLAGGQETQYF. In DNA form, the CDR3 reads TGCGCCAGCAGCCAAGGACTAGCGGGGGGTCAAGAGACCCAGTACTTC.

CDR3 sequence (DNA): TGTGCCAGTAGCACTATGCAGGGGTTCGGCACCGGGGAGCTGTTTTTT. It codes for CASSTMQGFGTGELFF. The V call is TRBV19, the J call TRBJ2-2; D may be TRBD1 (6 bases). The germline gives CDR1 LNHDA, CDR2 SQIVND (reference sequence). The CDR3 consists of 16 residues. Trimming pared 6 bases from V and 4 bases from J, leaving 18 bases between.

The V and J genes are TRBV4-1 and TRBJ2-7; no firm D call. CDR1 and CDR2 from the germline V gene are MGHRA and YSYEKL. The V end lost 3 bases, the J end lost 0 bases, and 12 bases lay between the germline ends. This CDR3 comprises 15 residues. The CDR3 sequence is CASSQNFQLSYEQYF. CDR3 DNA: TGCGCCAGCAGCCAGAACTTCCAGCTCTCCTACGAGCAGTACTTC.

The V call is TRBV25-1, the J call TRBJ1-6; D remains ambiguous. Trimming took 4 bases from V and 8 from J, leaving 15 bases between them. The CDR3 is 15 residues long. Looked up from germline, CDR1 is MGHDK and CDR2 is SYGVNS. CDR3 amino acids: CASSASLPTDSPLHF. In nucleotides, the CDR3 is TGTGCCAGCAGTGCCTCGCTCCCGACGGATTCACCCCTCCACTTT. The full variable domain, its missing parts supplied by reference TRBV25-1 and TRBJ1-6, is EADIYQTPRYLVIGTGKKITLECSQTMGHDKMYWYQQDPGMELHLIHYSYGVNSTEKGDLSSESTVSRIRTEHFPLTLESARPSHTSQYLCASSASLPTDSPLHFGNGTRLTVT.

The J gene is TRBJ1-5, the V gene TRBV28; D not resolved. The V gene's germline CDR1 is MDHEN and CDR2 SYDVKM. The CDR3 is 14 amino acids. V lost 2 bases and J 2 bases, leaving 7 bases between the germline ends. CDR3 in amino acids: CASSLVFGNQPQHF. The CDR3 nucleotides are TGTGCCAGCAGTTTAGTTTTTGGCAATCAGCCCCAGCATTTT.